Below, 15 T cell receptor beta chains from the same sample are listed, as sequenced in a study of blood T cell repertoires in COVID-19. The protocol was immunoSEQ multiplex PCR, while the TCRdb copy is restricted to in-frame clones and leaves out a portion. The sample holds fewer than 350,000 clones; approximately 90% are singletons and the top ten take roughly 7.3%. The sample consisted of peripheral blood. These receptors all come from a woman aged 25 to 39 with COVID-19, enrolled during active disease.

This clone came up once. The chain has TRBV5-1 and TRBJ2-1, with 10 bases lining up with TRBD2. V was pared by 4 bases and J by 10 bases, with 14 bases of the junction left unmatched. In germline, CDR1 is SGHRS, CDR2 YFSETQ. The CDR3 totals 16 residues. DNA for the CDR3: TGCGCCAGCAGCGCCCCGGGGCTAGCGGGAGAGATGGAGCAGTTCTTC. Amino acid sequence: CASSAPGLAGEMEQFF.

This chain uses TRBV24-1 with TRBJ2-1, with 8 bases fitting TRBD1. Trimming cost V 5 bases and J 3 bases; bases outside gene matches: 11. This CDR3 has 17 residues. CDR1 is KGHDR and CDR2 is SFDVKD in the germline V gene. The CDR3 DNA sequence: TGTGCCACCAGTGCCTCCTTAAGGACAGGGAACTACAATGAGCAGTTCTTC. This gives the protein CATSASLRTGNYNEQFF.

The J gene is TRBJ2-5, the V gene TRBV4-1, with 15 bases identical to TRBD2. Germline V gene sequence: CDR1 MGHRA, CDR2 YSYEKL. The CDR3 is 16 amino acids. With 4 bases clipped from V and 6 bases from J, the junction kept 6 bases outside the gene matches. The CDR3 nucleotides are TGCGCCAGCAGCCGCCCGGGACTAGCGGGAGGAAAGACCCAGTACTTC. This codes for CASSRPGLAGGKTQYF.

The chain links TRBV5-6 to TRBJ1-5, with TRBD1 identical over 12 bases. This CDR3 contains 15 residues. After removal of 2 bases from V and 7 bases from J, the junction contained 4 bases not matched to a gene. Looked up from germline, CDR1 is SGHDT and CDR2 is YYEEEE. CDR3: CASSFGTGGRQPQHF. CDR3 sequence (DNA): TGTGCCAGCAGCTTTGGGACAGGGGGCAGGCAGCCCCAGCATTTT.

In nucleotides, the CDR3 is TGTGCCAGCAGCGCAACAGGGACCTCTGGAAACACCATATATTTT. Translated, it gives CASSATGTSGNTIYF. The rearrangement uses TRBV3-1 (or the pseudogene TRBV3-2) and TRBJ1-3; possibly TRBD1 for D (6 bases). Germline V lookup: CDR1 LGHDT, CDR2 YNNKEL (reference sequence). Trimming left V 5 bases short and J 0 bases short, with 11 bases between. The CDR3 is made up of 15 amino acids.

This chain uses TRBV7-9 with TRBJ2-3, with 7 bases aligning to TRBD2. The CDR3 has 17 residues. The V gene end was trimmed by 0 bases and the J gene end by 6 bases; junction bases not matched to a gene: 12. Germline-derived CDR1 and CDR2 are SEHNR and FQNEAQ (reference sequence). Written as DNA, the CDR3 is TGTGCCAGCAGCTTAGCGTCGGCTAGCGGCTTCGGCGATACGCAGTATTTT. This gives the protein CASSLASASGFGDTQYF.

This chain uses TRBV11-2 with TRBJ1-1; 9 nucleotides agree with TRBD1. V gave up 7 bases and J gave up 5 bases; unmatched junction bases: 5. The CDR3 spans 13 residues. CDR1 SGHAT and CDR2 FQNNGV come from the germline V gene. CDR3 region: CASTGTGWTEAFF. DNA for the CDR3: TGTGCCAGCACCGGGACAGGGTGGACTGAAGCTTTCTTT.

There are a few counts of this clone. The rearrangement joins TRBV5-4 to TRBJ2-1, with D perhaps TRBD2 (6 bases). Trimming removed 0 bases from V and 0 bases from J, with 13 bases in between. The CDR3 is made up of 17 amino acids. Germline values: CDR1 SGHNT, CDR2 YYREEE (reference sequence). CDR3 sequence reads: CASSLGSRGNSYNEQFF. The CDR3 DNA reads as TGTGCCAGCAGCTTGGGGTCGCGCGGGAACTCCTACAATGAGCAGTTCTTC.

DNA for the CDR3: TGTGCCAGCAGCTCCGGGGCGTCTTCCGGGAGGGCCCAGCAGTACTTC. Protein: CASSSGASSGRAQQYF. This chain links TRBV11-2 with TRBJ2-7, with 8 bases matching TRBD2. The CDR3 extends over 16 amino acids. Germline V gene sequence: CDR1 SGHAT, CDR2 FQNNGV. Trimming cost V 4 bases and J 8 bases; bases outside gene matches: 16.

This clone was observed a single time. The chain links TRBV2 to TRBJ1-2; D perhaps matches TRBD1 (5 bases). The CDR3 runs to 14 residues. V gave up 7 bases and J gave up 2 bases, with 14 bases separating them. Looked up from germline, CDR1 is SNHLY and CDR2 is FYNNEI. In nucleotides, the CDR3 is TGTGCCAGCATTGAGGGCGCAGGGAACTATGGCTACACCTTC. This sequence encodes CASIEGAGNYGYTF.

V and J are TRBV6-5 and TRBJ2-1; D is perhaps TRBD2 (6 bases). Germline values: CDR1 MNHEY, CDR2 SVGAGI. V dropped 4 bases and J dropped 12 bases, with 10 bases sitting between them. This CDR3 region has 11 residues. The CDR3 loop reads CASSSGGGQFF. Written as DNA, the CDR3 is TGTGCCAGCAGTTCCGGGGGTGGGCAGTTCTTC.

The chain employs TRBV10-3 and TRBJ1-3; D uncertain. From germline, CDR1 is ENHRY and CDR2 SYGVKD. The CDR3 is 15 residues long. V lost 7 bases and J 0 bases, leaving 13 bases between the germline ends. CDR3 region: CAITPGDASGNTIYF. The CDR3, as DNA: TGTGCCATCACACCGGGAGATGCCTCTGGAAACACCATATATTTT.

This clone is a singleton in its sample. CDR3: CASSSGGAGKSYTF. The CDR3 DNA reads as TGTGCCAGTAGTAGCGGCGGGGCAGGGAAGAGCTACACCTTC. The V and J genes are TRBV19 and TRBJ1-2, with D possibly TRBD1 on 5 matching bases. Between the trimmed V and J ends, which lost 4 bases and 9 bases, there was a span of 18 bases. Germline assignment: CDR1 LNHDA and CDR2 SQIVND (reference sequence). The CDR3 is made up of 14 amino acids.

A single count supports this clone. The rearrangement uses TRBV11-2 and TRBJ1-2, with TRBD1 identical over 7 bases. CDR1 is SGHAT, CDR2 FQNNGV, per germline. V dropped 0 bases and J dropped 10; count of bases not matched to a gene: 2. The CDR3 has 12 amino acids. CDR3 amino acids: CASSLEGTDYTF. For the CDR3, the DNA is TGTGCCAGCAGCTTAGAGGGGACAGACTACACCTTC. The full variable domain, rest sourced from reference TRBV11-2 and TRBJ1-2, is EAGVAQSPRYKIIEKRQSVAFWCNPISGHATLYWYQQILGQGPKLLIQFQNNGVVDDSQLPKDRFSAERLKGVDSTLKIQPAKLEDSAVYLCASSLEGTDYTFGSGTRLTVV.

The chain combines TRBV11-2 with TRBJ2-7; 9 bases are shared with TRBD1. The CDR3 consists of 15 residues. In germline, CDR1 is SGHAT, CDR2 FQNNGV. The ends lost 1 base at V and 4 bases at J; junction bases unmatched: 5. The CDR3 region has the DNA TGTGCCAGCAGCTTAGGGGCCGGGACAGGGTACGAGCAGTACTTC. Translated, it gives CASSLGAGTGYEQYF.